The rows below give T cell receptor beta chains drawn from one sample of a study of cytomegalovirus exposure and HLA in healthy donors. Produced via immunoSEQ multiplex PCR; TCRdb's table is partial and in-frame only. Among over 150,000 clones, 80% were seen once, and the ten largest hold 6% to 7.5%. The specimen was PBMCs. The origin of the receptors is a man in his thirties or forties in good health and CMV-seropositive. The CDR3 runs from the conserved cysteine through the conserved F or W. D genes are given only for firm matches. Some rows mark clone size as missing; the rest say once, few, many or name a class of expanded clone.

v_call,d_call,j_call,clone_size,cdr3_aa,cdr3_nt
TRBV19,TRBD2,TRBJ2-2,-,CASRTASGGAAGTGELFF,TGTGCCAGCCGGACAGCTAGCGGGGGGGCCGCGGGCACCGGGGAGCTGTTTTTT
TRBV9,TRBD1,TRBJ2-6,-,CASSIRGGSRDGANVLTF,TGTGCCAGCAGCATTAGAGGGGGCTCAAGGGATGGGGCCAACGTCCTGACTTTC
TRBV10-2,TRBD1,TRBJ2-7,-,CASFDPGTAQRSYEQYF,TGCGCCAGCTTTGATCCGGGGACAGCGCAAAGGTCCTACGAGCAGTACTTC
TRBV27,TRBD1,TRBJ1-5,-,CASSRNFGKDRGPVQPQHF,TGTGCCAGCAGCCGTAATTTCGGTAAGGACAGGGGTCCGGTACAGCCCCAGCATTTT
TRBV11-2,-,TRBJ1-1,-,CASSLTPTEAFF,TGTGCCAGCAGCTTAACTCCCACTGAAGCTTTCTTT
TRBV5-4,-,TRBJ1-6,-,CASSLKGQPNSPLHF,TGTGCCAGCAGCTTGAAAGGACAGCCTAATTCACCCCTCCACTTT
TRBV4-3,TRBD1,TRBJ2-3,-,CASSQLGTDTDTQYF,TGCGCCAGCAGCCAACTTGGGACAGACACAGATACGCAGTATTTT
TRBV7-2,-,TRBJ2-1,-,CASRDTGRGSYNEQFF,TGTGCCAGCAGAGATACCGGGCGGGGCTCCTACAATGAGCAGTTCTTC
TRBV28,-,TRBJ1-5,-,CRTSGTKREYQPQHF,TGTAGAACCTCGGGGACCAAGCGGGAGTATCAGCCCCAGCATTTT
TRBV28,TRBD1,TRBJ2-6,-,CASSDALGQLLAGANVLTF,TGTGCCAGCTCAGATGCCTTGGGACAGCTTCTCGCTGGGGCCAACGTCCTGACTTTC
TRBV4-1,TRBD1,TRBJ2-7,-,CASSRTGTGSPYEQYF,TGCGCCAGCAGCCGAACCGGGACAGGCAGTCCCTACGAGCAGTACTTC
TRBV2,TRBD1,TRBJ1-2,-,CASSPGTGGYGYTF,TGTGCCAGCAGCCCTGGGACAGGGGGCTATGGCTACACCTTC
TRBV5-4,-,TRBJ2-4,-,CASSRGTHKNIQYF,TGTGCCAGCAGCAGAGGGACTCACAAAAACATTCAGTACTTC
TRBV10-3,-,TRBJ2-3,-,CATRASGDTQYF,TGTGCCACGAGGGCCAGTGGAGATACGCAGTATTTT
TRBV27,-,TRBJ2-3,-,CASSFGLRGATDTQYF,TGTGCCAGCAGTTTTGGATTAAGGGGCGCCACAGATACGCAGTATTTT
TRBV19,-,TRBJ1-2,-,CASSPLGGGLNYGYTF,TGTGCCAGTAGCCCGCTGGGAGGGGGGTTAAACTATGGCTACACCTTC
TRBV1,-,TRBJ2-1,once,CTSSQGASHSYNEQFF,TGCACCAGCAGCCAAGGGGCTAGCCACTCCTACAATGAGCAGTTCTTC
TRBV4-3,TRBD2,TRBJ2-3,-,CASSQDRTPGLPTQYF,TGCGCCAGCAGCCAAGATCGGACCCCGGGACTACCTACGCAGTATTTT
TRBV6-1,-,TRBJ1-5,-,CASAGGSGQPQHF,TGTGCCAGCGCTGGGGGCTCGGGTCAGCCCCAGCATTTT
TRBV28,TRBD2,TRBJ2-7,-,CASSFVIGTPGSGLAGFYEQYF,TGTGCCAGCAGTTTCGTTATTGGGACCCCCGGGTCAGGACTAGCGGGGTTTTACGAGCAGTACTTC
TRBV5-6,-,TRBJ2-4,once,CASSLGGDRNIQYF,TGTGCCAGCAGCTTGGGGGGGGACAGAAACATTCAGTACTTC
TRBV4-3,-,TRBJ2-7,-,CASSQIPGTSSYEQYF,TGCGCCAGCAGCCAAATACCCGGGACATCCTCCTACGAGCAGTACTTC
TRBV19,TRBD1,TRBJ2-1,-,CASSPRTGSEQFF,TGTGCCAGTAGTCCCCGGACAGGGAGCGAGCAGTTCTTC
TRBV29-1,TRBD2,TRBJ2-1,-,CSCPSGSSHNEQFF,TGCAGCTGTCCTAGCGGGAGTTCCCACAATGAGCAGTTCTTC
TRBV5-6,-,TRBJ1-6,-,CASSFLGRENSPLHF,TGTGCCAGCAGCTTCCTGGGGCGGGAAAATTCACCCCTCCACTTT
TRBV28,-,TRBJ2-4,-,CASSFSYGGKAKNIQYF,TGTGCCAGCAGTTTCTCCTATGGGGGGAAAGCCAAAAACATTCAGTACTTC
TRBV5-5,-,TRBJ1-2,once,CASSAAGDGYTF,TGTGCCAGCAGCGCGGCGGGGGATGGCTACACCTTC
TRBV25-1,TRBD1,TRBJ2-7,-,CASSPGQGAYEQYF,TGTGCCAGCAGTCCGGGACAGGGCGCTTACGAGCAGTACTTC
TRBV5-1,TRBD2,TRBJ2-1,once,CASSLTSDYYNEQFF,TGCGCCAGCAGCTTAACTAGCGACTACTACAATGAGCAGTTCTTC
TRBV11-2,TRBD2,TRBJ2-1,-,CASSLTSGSLLLNEQFF,TGTGCCAGCAGCCTGACTAGCGGGAGCCTTCTCCTCAATGAGCAGTTCTTC
TRBV5-8,TRBD2,TRBJ2-3,-,CASRPSGRDTQYF,TGTGCCAGCAGACCTAGCGGGAGAGATACGCAGTATTTT
TRBV6-4,TRBD2,TRBJ2-1,-,CASSDPLAGGLNNEQFF,TGTGCCAGCAGTGACCCCCTAGCGGGGGGACTAAACAATGAGCAGTTCTTC
TRBV5-5,-,TRBJ1-5,-,CASSLTGQVGDQPQHF,TGTGCCAGCAGCTTGACAGGGCAGGTAGGTGATCAGCCCCAGCATTTT
TRBV15,-,TRBJ1-1,-,CATSRDGSDTEAFF,TGTGCCACCAGCAGAGATGGTTCGGACACTGAAGCTTTCTTT
TRBV10-3,TRBD2,TRBJ2-7,-,CAISGTGGAYEQYF,TGTGCCATCAGTGGGACTGGGGGGGCCTACGAGCAGTACTTC
TRBV4-3,-,TRBJ2-2,-,CASSQQQTNTGELFF,TGCGCCAGCAGCCAACAACAAACGAACACCGGGGAGCTGTTTTTT
TRBV19,-,TRBJ1-1,-,CASHTGTSLNTEAFF,TGTGCCAGCCACACAGGGACCTCCCTGAACACTGAAGCTTTCTTT
TRBV18,TRBD2,TRBJ2-1,-,CASSPWTSGGSSSEQFF,TGTGCCAGCTCACCCTGGACTAGCGGGGGGTCGAGTAGTGAGCAGTTCTTC
TRBV5-6,-,TRBJ1-2,few,CASSLVFGVGGYTF,TGTGCCAGCAGCTTGGTGTTCGGGGTGGGTGGCTACACCTTC
TRBV6-5,TRBD1,TRBJ2-5,-,CASNSEGATGETQYF,TGTGCCAGCAACTCAGAGGGGGCCACGGGGGAGACCCAGTACTTC
TRBV28,-,TRBJ2-5,-,CASSLRAGTETQYF,TGTGCCAGCAGCCTTCGGGCGGGCACGGAGACCCAGTACTTC
TRBV29-1,TRBD2,TRBJ2-7,-,CSVGTSGRNYEQYF,TGCAGCGTCGGGACTAGCGGGAGAAACTACGAGCAGTACTTC
TRBV5-1,-,TRBJ1-3,-,CANSLAGDNAGNTIYF,TGCGCCAACAGCTTGGCGGGAGATAATGCTGGAAACACCATATATTTT
TRBV19,-,TRBJ1-6,-,CASSIAQQGGRNSPLHF,TGTGCCAGTAGTATAGCTCAGCAGGGCGGGAGGAATTCACCCCTCCACTTT
TRBV30,TRBD2,TRBJ2-7,-,CAWSVQRESEQYF,TGTGCCTGGAGTGTCCAGCGGGAGAGTGAGCAGTACTTC
TRBV4-3,-,TRBJ2-7,-,CASSQGTAEQYF,TGCGCCAGCAGCCAAGGGACAGCCGAGCAGTACTTC
TRBV14,TRBD1,TRBJ2-7,-,CASSVQGASEQYF,TGTGCCAGCAGCGTACAGGGGGCAAGCGAGCAGTACTTC
TRBV5-5,-,TRBJ1-1,-,CASSSSQGYTEAFF,TGTGCCAGCAGCTCCTCACAGGGTTACACTGAAGCTTTCTTT
TRBV19,TRBD1,TRBJ1-1,-,CASSTQGVSTEAFF,TGTGCCAGTAGTACCCAGGGGGTTAGCACTGAAGCTTTCTTT
TRBV15,TRBD2,TRBJ2-5,-,CATSGPNPGGGVVETQYF,TGTGCCACCAGCGGACCTAACCCTGGGGGAGGGGTGGTGGAGACCCAGTACTTC
TRBV27,TRBD2,TRBJ2-7,-,CASSLSRGTMTYEQYF,TGTGCCAGCAGTTTATCCCGCGGGACTATGACCTACGAGCAGTACTTC
TRBV27,TRBD1,TRBJ2-5,-,CASSLDRGRTETQYF,TGTGCCAGCAGTTTAGACAGGGGGCGGACAGAGACCCAGTACTTC
TRBV7-2,-,TRBJ2-7,-,CASSLVNSYEQYF,TGTGCCAGCAGCTTAGTAAACTCTTACGAGCAGTACTTC
TRBV7-9,-,TRBJ2-7,-,CASSSGTIIYEQYF,TGTGCCAGCAGCTCGGGGACAATAATTTACGAGCAGTACTTC
TRBV29-1,TRBD1,TRBJ1-2,-,CSVEDREDGYTF,TGCAGCGTAGAAGACAGGGAGGATGGCTACACCTTC
TRBV7-9,-,TRBJ2-2,few,CASNERSIFVAGELFF,TGTGCCAGCAACGAAAGAAGCATTTTTGTAGCCGGGGAGCTGTTTTTT
TRBV4-3,-,TRBJ2-7,-,CASSQDRQASSYEQYF,TGCGCCAGCAGCCAAGATAGGCAGGCGAGCTCCTACGAGCAGTACTTC
TRBV19,TRBD2,TRBJ2-2,-,CASTPGLAGAEGTGELFF,TGTGCCAGTACCCCAGGACTAGCGGGAGCCGAGGGCACCGGGGAGCTGTTTTTT
TRBV6-1,TRBD2,TRBJ2-1,-,CASSEARLAGGTYNEQFF,TGTGCCAGCAGTGAAGCAAGACTAGCGGGAGGCACCTACAATGAGCAGTTCTTC
TRBV6-5,-,TRBJ1-1,-,CASSEWGLNTEAFF,TGTGCCAGCAGTGAGTGGGGGCTAAACACTGAAGCTTTCTTT